What follows are 4 T cell receptor beta chains derived from one specimen sequenced in a study of tumor-infiltrating lymphocytes in oesophageal squamous cell carcinoma. One entry per CDR3 protein, called by TCRdb with MiXCR from the PCR reads. The sample has some 21,000 distinct CDR3 sequences, more than 30% seen once. The sequenced sample consisted of esophageal tumor tissue. The origin of the receptors is a male donor with esophageal squamous cell carcinoma.

A few counts support this clonotype. This chain links TRBV2 with TRBJ2-5, with D tentatively TRBD1 (5 bases). The J call may be incorrect, as the DNA end agrees better with TRBJ2-1. CDR1 is SNHLY and CDR2 is FYNNEI in the germline V gene. The CDR3 sequence is 13 residues long. CDR3 sequence reads: CASSEGGWGEQFF. The CDR3 region has the DNA TGTGCCAGCAGTGAAGGCGGATGGGGCGAGCAGTTCTTC.

Regarding this clonotype: The missing conserved phenylalanine or tryptophan at the end of this CDR3 makes a read error likely. The DNA is omitted, as the CDR3 cannot be located on it reliably, and the CDR3 follows TCRdb's listing. The CDR3 region is CASRYEQYFGN. The chain joins TRBV12-2 to TRBJ2-1. TRBV12-2 is marked as a pseudogene. With termini counted, the CDR3 has 11 amino acids.

This clonotype was counted many times. The gene calls are TRBV5-1 and TRBJ2-3; 8 bases align to TRBD1. CDR3 length: 15 residues. Per germline, CDR1 SGHRS and CDR2 YFSETQ. J was trimmed by 4 bases and V by 2 bases; bases with no gene match: 6. Written as DNA, the CDR3 is TGCGCCAGCAGCTTCTATGGACAGGGACCAGATACGCAGTATTTT. This codes for CASSFYGQGPDTQYF.

This clonotype was seen ten or more times. The chain has TRBV7-3 and TRBJ2-5; 7 bases map to TRBD1. The J call may be wrong; the DNA end is better matched by TRBJ2-7. The CDR3 has 15 amino acids. The germline CDR1 and CDR2 sequences are SGHTA and FQGTGA. The CDR3 DNA follows: TGTGCCAGCAGCCTGAATCCCGGGACAGCCTACGAGCAGTACTTC. Its translation: CASSLNPGTAYEQYF.